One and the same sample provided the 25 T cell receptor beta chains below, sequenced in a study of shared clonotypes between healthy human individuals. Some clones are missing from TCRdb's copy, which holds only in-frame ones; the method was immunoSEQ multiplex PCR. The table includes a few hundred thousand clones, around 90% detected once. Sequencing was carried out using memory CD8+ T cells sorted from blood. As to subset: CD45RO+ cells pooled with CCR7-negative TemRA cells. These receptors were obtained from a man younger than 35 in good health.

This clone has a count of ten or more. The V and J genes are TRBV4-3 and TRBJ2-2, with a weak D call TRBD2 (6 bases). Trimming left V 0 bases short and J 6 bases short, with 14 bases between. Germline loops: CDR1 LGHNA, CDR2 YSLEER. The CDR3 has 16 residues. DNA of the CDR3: TGCGCCAGCAGCCAAGAACCACTAGCTCTGGCCGGGGAGCTGTTTTTT. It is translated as CASSQEPLALAGELFF.

CDR3: CASSQDPHTNSPLHF. CDR3 in DNA: TGCGCCAGCAGCCAAGATCCCCACACGAATTCACCCCTCCACTTT. This sequence joins TRBV4-1 and TRBJ1-6; D gene ambiguous. Germline CDR1 MGHRA, CDR2 YSYEKL. The CDR3 runs 15 residues. Trimming cost V 0 bases and J 7 bases, with 10 bases left between them.

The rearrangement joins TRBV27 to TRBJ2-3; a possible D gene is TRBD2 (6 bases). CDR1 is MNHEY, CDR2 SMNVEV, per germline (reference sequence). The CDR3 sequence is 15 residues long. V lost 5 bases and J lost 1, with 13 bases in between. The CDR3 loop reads CASSPTPGGTDTQYF. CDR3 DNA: TGTGCCAGCAGTCCGACTCCGGGGGGCACAGATACGCAGTATTTT.

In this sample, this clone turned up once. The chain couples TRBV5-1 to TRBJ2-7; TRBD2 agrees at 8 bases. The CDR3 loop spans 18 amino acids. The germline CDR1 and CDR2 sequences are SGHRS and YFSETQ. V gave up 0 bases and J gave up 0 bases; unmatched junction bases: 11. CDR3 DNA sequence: TGCGCCAGCAGCTTGGCCGGGTGGCTAGCGGGTACCTCCTACGAGCAGTACTTC. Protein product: CASSLAGWLAGTSYEQYF. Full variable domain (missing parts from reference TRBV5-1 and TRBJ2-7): KAGVTQTPRYLIKTRGQQVTLSCSPISGHRSVSWYQQTPGQGLQFLFEYFSETQRNKGNFPGRFSGRQFSNSRSEMNVSTLELGDSALYLCASSLAGWLAGTSYEQYFGPGTRLTVT.

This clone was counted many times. CDR3 region: CASSQTSASSNEQFF. CDR3 DNA sequence: TGCGCCAGCAGCCAGACTAGCGCCAGCTCCAATGAGCAGTTCTTC. This chain connects TRBV4-1 to TRBJ2-1; 8 bases are a match to TRBD2. Germline V lookup: CDR1 MGHRA, CDR2 YSYEKL. The CDR3 contains 15 residues. J lost 6 bases, V lost 3 bases, and 7 bases had no gene match.

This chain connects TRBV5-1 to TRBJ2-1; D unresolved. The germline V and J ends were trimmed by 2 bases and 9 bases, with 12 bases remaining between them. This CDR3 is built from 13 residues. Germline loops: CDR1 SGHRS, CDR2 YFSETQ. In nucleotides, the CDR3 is TGCGCCAGCAGCTTTACCCCATTCCTTGAGCAGTTCTTC. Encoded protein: CASSFTPFLEQFF.

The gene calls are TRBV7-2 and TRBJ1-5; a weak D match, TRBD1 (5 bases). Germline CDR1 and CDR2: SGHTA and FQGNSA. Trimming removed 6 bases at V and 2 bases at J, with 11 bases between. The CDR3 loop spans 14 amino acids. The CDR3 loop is CASSSQGGNQPQHF. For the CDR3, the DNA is TGTGCCAGCAGTTCTCAGGGTGGCAATCAGCCCCAGCATTTT.

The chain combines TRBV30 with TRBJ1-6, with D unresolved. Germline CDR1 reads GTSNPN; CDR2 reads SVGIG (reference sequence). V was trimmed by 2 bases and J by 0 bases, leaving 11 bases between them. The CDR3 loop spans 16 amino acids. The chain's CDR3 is CAWSMDALSYNSPLHF. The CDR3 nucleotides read TGTGCCTGGAGTATGGACGCACTCTCCTATAATTCACCCCTCCACTTT.

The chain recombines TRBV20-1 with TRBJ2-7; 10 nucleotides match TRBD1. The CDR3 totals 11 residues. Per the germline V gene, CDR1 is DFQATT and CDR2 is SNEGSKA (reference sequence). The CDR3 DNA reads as TGCAGGACAGGGGGCGAGGGGGAGCAGTACTTC. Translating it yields CRTGGEGEQYF.

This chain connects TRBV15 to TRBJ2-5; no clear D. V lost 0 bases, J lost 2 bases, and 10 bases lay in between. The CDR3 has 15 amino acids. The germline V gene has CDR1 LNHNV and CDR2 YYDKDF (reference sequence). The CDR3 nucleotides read TGTGCCACCAGCAGAGAGGGATTTGTTCAAGAGACCCAGTACTTC. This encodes CATSREGFVQETQYF.

The CDR3 DNA reads TGTGCCAGCAGCTTAATCAGGGACGGTAACTATGGCTACACCTTC. It encodes CASSLIRDGNYGYTF. This rearrangement joins TRBV7-2 to TRBJ1-2; a weak D match, TRBD1 (5 bases). The CDR3 runs 15 residues. Germline V gives CDR1 SGHTA, CDR2 FQGNSA. V was trimmed by 2 bases and J by 1 base, leaving 11 bases between them.

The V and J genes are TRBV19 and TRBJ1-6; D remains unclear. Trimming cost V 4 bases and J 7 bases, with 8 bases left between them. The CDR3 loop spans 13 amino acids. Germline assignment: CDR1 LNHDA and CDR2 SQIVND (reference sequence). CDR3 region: CASSTGYNSPLHF. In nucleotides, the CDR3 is TGTGCCAGTAGTACAGGTTACAATTCACCCCTCCACTTT.

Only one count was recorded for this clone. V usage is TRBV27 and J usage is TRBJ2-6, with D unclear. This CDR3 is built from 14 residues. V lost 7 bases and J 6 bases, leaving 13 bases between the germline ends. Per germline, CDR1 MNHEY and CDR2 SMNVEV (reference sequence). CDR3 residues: CASTQSILANVLTF. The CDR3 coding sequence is TGTGCCAGCACTCAGAGTATTCTGGCCAACGTCCTGACTTTC.

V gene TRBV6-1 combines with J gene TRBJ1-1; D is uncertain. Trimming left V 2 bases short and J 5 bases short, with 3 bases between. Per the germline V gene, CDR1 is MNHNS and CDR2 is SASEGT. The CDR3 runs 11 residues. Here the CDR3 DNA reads TGTGCCAGCAGTGAATTTACTGAAGCTTTCTTT. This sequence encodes CASSEFTEAFF.

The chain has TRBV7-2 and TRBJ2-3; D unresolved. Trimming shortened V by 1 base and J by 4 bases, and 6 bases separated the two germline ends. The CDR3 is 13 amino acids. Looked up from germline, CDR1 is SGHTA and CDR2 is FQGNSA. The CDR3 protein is CASSLESSDTQYF. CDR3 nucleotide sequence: TGTGCCAGCAGCTTAGAGAGCTCAGATACGCAGTATTTT.

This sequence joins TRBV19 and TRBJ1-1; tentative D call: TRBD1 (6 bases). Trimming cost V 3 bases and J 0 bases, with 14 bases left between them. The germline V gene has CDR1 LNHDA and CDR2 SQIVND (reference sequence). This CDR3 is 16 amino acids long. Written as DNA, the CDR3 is TGTGCCAGTAGTATCTCGACAGGTGTGGTGAACACTGAAGCTTTCTTT. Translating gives CASSISTGVVNTEAFF. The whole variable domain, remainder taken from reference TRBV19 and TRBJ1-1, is DGGITQSPKYLFRKEGQNVTLSCEQNLNHDAMYWYRQDPGQGLRLIYYSQIVNDFQKGDIAEGYSVSREKKESFPLTVTSAQKNPTAFYLCASSISTGVVNTEAFFGQGTRLTVV.

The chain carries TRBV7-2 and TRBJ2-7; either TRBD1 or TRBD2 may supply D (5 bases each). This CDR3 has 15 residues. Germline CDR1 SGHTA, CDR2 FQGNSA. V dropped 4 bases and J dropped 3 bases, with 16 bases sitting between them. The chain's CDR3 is CASSSMGTAFYEQYF. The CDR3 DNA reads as TGTGCCAGCAGCTCGATGGGGACCGCTTTCTACGAGCAGTACTTC.

CDR3 protein: CASSTLQGTPYEQYF. The CDR3 DNA reads as TGTGCCAGCAGCACGCTCCAAGGGACACCCTACGAGCAGTACTTC. V usage is TRBV5-6 and J usage is TRBJ2-7, with D possibly being TRBD1 (6 bases). Germline V lookup: CDR1 SGHDT, CDR2 YYEEEE. This CDR3 has 15 amino acids. The V end lost 4 bases, the J end lost 2 bases, and 16 bases lay between the germline ends.

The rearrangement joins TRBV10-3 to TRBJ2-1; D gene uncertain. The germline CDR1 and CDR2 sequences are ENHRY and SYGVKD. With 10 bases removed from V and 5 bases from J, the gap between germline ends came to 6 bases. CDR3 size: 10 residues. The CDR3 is CATLDNEQFF. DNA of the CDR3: TGTGCCACCCTAGACAATGAGCAGTTCTTC.

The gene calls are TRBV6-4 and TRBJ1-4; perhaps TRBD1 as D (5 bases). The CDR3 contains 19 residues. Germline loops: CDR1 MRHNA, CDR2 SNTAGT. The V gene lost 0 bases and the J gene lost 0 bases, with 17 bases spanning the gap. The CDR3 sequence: CASSDSGGGSAATNEKLFF. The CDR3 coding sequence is TGTGCCAGCAGTGACTCGGGGGGGGGATCCGCTGCAACTAATGAAAAACTGTTTTTT.

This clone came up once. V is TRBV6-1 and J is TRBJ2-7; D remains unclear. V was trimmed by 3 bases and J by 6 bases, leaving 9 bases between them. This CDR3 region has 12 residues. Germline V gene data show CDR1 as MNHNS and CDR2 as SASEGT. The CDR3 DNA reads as TGTGCCAGCAGTGAGGCGTATGGCGAGCAGTACTTC. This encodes CASSEAYGEQYF.

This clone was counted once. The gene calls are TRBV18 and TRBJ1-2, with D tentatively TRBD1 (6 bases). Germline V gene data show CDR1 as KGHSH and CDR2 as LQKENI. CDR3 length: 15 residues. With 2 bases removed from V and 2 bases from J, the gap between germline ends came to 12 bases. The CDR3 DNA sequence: TGTGCCAGCTCACCAAAGAGGCAGGGGAACTATGGCTACACCTTC. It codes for CASSPKRQGNYGYTF.

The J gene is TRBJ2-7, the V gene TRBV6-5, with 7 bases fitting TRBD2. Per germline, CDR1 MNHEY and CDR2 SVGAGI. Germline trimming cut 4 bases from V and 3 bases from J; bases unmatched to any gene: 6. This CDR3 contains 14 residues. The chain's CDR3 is CASSSTGGDYEQYF. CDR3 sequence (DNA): TGTGCCAGCAGTTCAACGGGGGGAGACTACGAGCAGTACTTC.

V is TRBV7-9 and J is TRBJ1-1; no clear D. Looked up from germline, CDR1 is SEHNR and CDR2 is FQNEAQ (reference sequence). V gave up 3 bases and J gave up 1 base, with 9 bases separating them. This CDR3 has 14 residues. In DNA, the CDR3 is TGTGCCAGCAGCTTCCGGGCCTCGAACACTGAAGCTTTCTTT. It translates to CASSFRASNTEAFF.

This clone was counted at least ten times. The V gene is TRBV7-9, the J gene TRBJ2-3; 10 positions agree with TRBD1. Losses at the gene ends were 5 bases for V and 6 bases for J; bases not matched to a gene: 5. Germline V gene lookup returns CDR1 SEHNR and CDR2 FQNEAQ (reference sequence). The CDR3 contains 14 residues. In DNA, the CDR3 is TGTGCCAGCAGCCCCCGGGACAGGGGCGATACGCAGTATTTT. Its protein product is CASSPRDRGDTQYF. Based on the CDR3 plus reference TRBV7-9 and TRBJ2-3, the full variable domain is DTGVSQNPRHKITKRGQNVTFRCDPISEHNRLYWYRQTLGQGPEFLTYFQNEAQLEKSRLLSDRFSAERPKGSFSTLEIQRTEQGDSAMYLCASSPRDRGDTQYFGPGTRLTVL.